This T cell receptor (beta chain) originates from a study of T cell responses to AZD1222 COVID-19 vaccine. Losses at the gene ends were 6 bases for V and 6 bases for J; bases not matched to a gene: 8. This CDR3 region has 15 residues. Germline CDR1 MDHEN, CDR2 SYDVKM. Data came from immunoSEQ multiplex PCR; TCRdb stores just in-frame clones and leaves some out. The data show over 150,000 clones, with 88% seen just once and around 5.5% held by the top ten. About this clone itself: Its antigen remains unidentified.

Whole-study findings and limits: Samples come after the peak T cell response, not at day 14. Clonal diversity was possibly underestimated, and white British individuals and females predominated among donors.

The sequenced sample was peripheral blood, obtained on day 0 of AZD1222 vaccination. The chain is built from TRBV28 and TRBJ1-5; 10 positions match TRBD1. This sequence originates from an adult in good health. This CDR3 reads CASSLSTGGSQPQHF. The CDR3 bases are TGTGCCAGCAGCCTATCGACAGGGGGCAGTCAGCCCCAGCATTTT.